This T cell receptor beta chain appears in the sequencing data of a study of OX40 agonist ivuxolimab in advanced cancers. Study-level background: Partial responses, seen in three patients, involved one hepatocellular carcinoma and two cutaneous melanomas. Whole-study results and caveats: Individuals who were partial responders at 0.1-3.0 mg/kg had clonal expansion that ranked among the lowest. Expanded peripheral T cell antigen specificity was not determined.

From germline, CDR1 is MDHEN and CDR2 SYDVKM. The V gene lost 6 bases and the J gene lost 4 bases, with 12 bases spanning the gap. The CDR3 sequence is 13 residues long. Sequencing used immunoSEQ multiplex PCR; TCRdb keeps in-frame clones, though not all of them. The sample holds about 70,000 clones; roughly 88% are singletons and the top ten take over 2%. Points on this clone: The antigen is unknown.

This chain joins TRBV28 and TRBJ1-2; D is possibly TRBD1 (5 bases). This sequence was found in an adult with an advanced solid tumor such as melanoma, head and neck, liver or kidney cancer. Material: CD4+ or CD8+ T cells sorted from blood, obtained in a trial of the OX40 agonist ivuxolimab. CDR3 sequence reads: CASSWGLSYGYTF. The CDR3 DNA follows: TGTGCCAGCAGCTGGGGACTATCCTATGGCTACACCTTC.